These 17 T cell receptor beta chains were all obtained from the same sample, sequenced in a study of siplizumab effects on memory and regulatory T cells. Method: immunoSEQ multiplex PCR; TCRdb's copy keeps in-frame clones and lacks some. The repertoire holds approximately 75,000 clones, with approximately 93% as singletons. Specimen: CD8+ T cells sorted from blood. Source of these receptors: a human donor in good health.

The V and J genes are TRBV7-9 and TRBJ1-1; unclear D gene. Germline V CDR1 and CDR2: SEHNR, FQNEAQ (reference sequence). V gave up 5 bases and J gave up 4 bases, with 8 bases separating them. The CDR3 sequence is 12 residues long. The CDR3 DNA reads TGTGCCAGCAGCCCCGGTCCCACTGAAGCTTTCTTT. This sequence encodes CASSPGPTEAFF.

The count of this clone is one. The CDR3: CASSVGGRGHEQFF. CDR3 nucleotide sequence: TGTGCCAGCAGCGTAGGGGGCAGGGGGCATGAGCAGTTCTTC. The chain carries TRBV9 and TRBJ2-1; 8 bases are a match to TRBD1. The CDR3 consists of 14 residues. Germline V CDR1 and CDR2: SGDLS, YYNGEE. V trimming: 0 bases; J trimming: 8 bases; junction bases outside the gene matches: 4.

This chain's CDR3 is CASSLQNEQYF. CDR3 nucleotides: TGTGCCAGCAGCTTGCAGAATGAGCAGTACTTC. V usage is TRBV5-4 and J usage is TRBJ2-7; D remains ambiguous. V was clipped by 1 base and J by 7 bases, with 6 bases between them. Germline-derived CDR1 and CDR2 are SGHNT and YYREEE (reference sequence). The CDR3 is 11 amino acids.

The chain is built from TRBV30 and TRBJ2-7; no firm D call. In germline, CDR1 is GTSNPN, CDR2 SVGIG (reference sequence). Trimming pared 0 bases from V and 5 bases from J, leaving 8 bases between. This CDR3 region has 12 residues. In nucleotides, the CDR3 is TGTGCCTGGAGTGTTCACAGCAACGAGCAGTACTTC. Translation: CAWSVHSNEQYF.

This chain links TRBV29-1 with TRBJ1-4; a possible D gene is TRBD1 (5 bases). Germline V gene data show CDR1 as SQVTM and CDR2 as ANQGSEA. V lost 4 bases and J 4 bases, leaving 10 bases between the germline ends. This CDR3 is built from 13 residues. The CDR3 nucleotides read TGCAGCGTTGTGGGGCAGCTTAATGAAAAACTGTTTTTT. It yields the protein CSVVGQLNEKLFF.

This chain uses TRBV5-6 with TRBJ2-6; tentative D call: TRBD1 (5 bases). CDR3 length: 15 amino acids. Germline assignment: CDR1 SGHDT and CDR2 YYEEEE. Deletions cut 3 bases from V and 0 bases from J, with 7 bases between. The CDR3 DNA sequence: TGTGCCAGCAGCTGGGGCCGCTCTGGGGCCAACGTCCTGACTTTC. Encoded protein: CASSWGRSGANVLTF.

This chain uses TRBV5-1 with TRBJ1-2; no definite D call. The germline CDR1 and CDR2 sequences are SGHRS and YFSETQ. The V end was cut by 0 bases, the J end by 4 bases, with 10 bases between. This CDR3 is built from 14 residues. This CDR3 reads CASSLDSSSYGYTF. CDR3 in DNA: TGCGCCAGCAGCTTGGACAGCTCTAGCTATGGCTACACCTTC.

The chain joins TRBV27 to TRBJ2-7, with TRBD1 identical over 9 bases. This CDR3 has 15 residues. The V gene's germline CDR1 is MNHEY and CDR2 SMNVEV (reference sequence). V shed 2 bases and J 2 bases; nucleotides not matched to a gene: 4. For the CDR3, the DNA is TGTGCCAGCAGTTTAACGGGACAGGGAACCTACGAGCAGTACTTC. This encodes CASSLTGQGTYEQYF.

The chain couples TRBV6-4 to TRBJ2-3; no clear D gene. Trimming shortened V by 2 bases and J by 3 bases, and 6 bases separated the two germline ends. The germline gives CDR1 MRHNA, CDR2 SNTAGT. This CDR3 is built from 13 residues. The CDR3 loop reads CASSDTSTDTQYF. The CDR3 DNA reads as TGTGCCAGCAGTGACACCAGTACAGATACGCAGTATTTT.

J is TRBJ1-1 and V is TRBV10-3; 11 bases fit TRBD1. Germline trimming cut 10 bases from V and 4 bases from J; bases unmatched to any gene: 8. CDR3 length: 14 amino acids. CDR1 and CDR2 from the germline V gene are ENHRY and SYGVKD. CDR3 sequence: CATGQGAVGTEAFF. The CDR3 nucleotides read TGTGCCACCGGACAGGGGGCCGTCGGCACTGAAGCTTTCTTT.

This chain joins TRBV21-1 and TRBJ2-4; TRBD2 is the table's D call, not checked against the DNA. TRBV21-1 counts as a pseudogene. CDR3 size: 19 residues. The CDR3: CASSKAKGGVILAKNIQYF. For the CDR3, the DNA is TGTGCCAGCAGCAAAGCAAAGGGCGGGGTTATACTAGCCAAAAACATTCAGTACTTC.

The chain couples TRBV19 to TRBJ2-1; 9 bases fit TRBD1. Germline CDR1 reads LNHDA; CDR2 reads SQIVND (reference sequence). The junction had 7 bases not matched to a gene; V was cut back by 5 bases and J by 8 bases. The CDR3 loop spans 14 amino acids. CDR3 region: CASSYGTGSYEQFF. In nucleotides, the CDR3 is TGTGCCAGTAGTTACGGGACAGGGTCTTATGAGCAGTTCTTC.

The rearrangement links TRBV21-1 to TRBJ2-7; the table's D call TRBD1 went unverified against the DNA. TRBV21-1 is recorded as a pseudogene. CDR3 length: 14 residues. The chain's CDR3 is CASGRQGSSYEQYF. The CDR3 region has the DNA TGTGCCAGCGGGAGACAGGGTAGCTCCTACGAGCAGTACTTC.

The chain joins TRBV2 to TRBJ2-7; possibly TRBD2 for D (5 bases). The V gene lost 11 bases and the J gene lost 3 bases, with 20 bases spanning the gap. The CDR3 sequence is 14 residues long. CDR1 is SNHLY and CDR2 is FYNNEI in the germline V gene. CDR3 DNA sequence: TGTGCCGGCGTGGAGCGGCCCGGCATCTACGAGCAGTACTTC. As protein: CAGVERPGIYEQYF.

The CDR3 loop reads CASSQQGASYEQYF. CDR3 coding DNA: TGTGCCAGCAGCCAACAGGGGGCTTCCTACGAGCAGTACTTC. The chain links TRBV14 to TRBJ2-7, with 8 nucleotides matching TRBD1. The germline gives CDR1 SGHDN, CDR2 FVKESK. The junction had 1 base not matched to a gene; V was cut back by 2 bases and J by 1 base. The CDR3 contains 14 residues.

The chain employs TRBV27 and TRBJ2-3; possible D gene TRBD2, 6 bases. Germline values: CDR1 MNHEY, CDR2 SMNVEV (reference sequence). The ends were cut back, 5 bases at V and 2 bases at J, with 14 bases in the middle. The CDR3 totals 15 residues. The CDR3 sequence: CASSPGDLLTDTQYF. The CDR3 nucleotides read TGTGCCAGCAGTCCGGGAGACCTACTCACAGATACGCAGTATTTT.

The V and J genes are TRBV10-2 and TRBJ2-1; TRBD2 might be the D (6 bases). The CDR3 contains 11 residues. The V end was cut by 2 bases, the J end by 10 bases, with 6 bases between. CDR1 WSHSY and CDR2 SAAADI come from the germline V gene. DNA of the CDR3: TGCGCCAGCAGTGAGGGGGGGGAGCAGTTCTTC. Translated, it gives CASSEGGEQFF.